These T cell receptor beta chains were read from a single sample in a study of blood T cell repertoires in COVID-19. Data came from immunoSEQ multiplex PCR; TCRdb stores just in-frame clones and leaves some out. The data hold about 100,000 clones, with 79% observed a single time. What was sequenced was peripheral blood. These receptors all come from a woman older than 75 with active or convalescent COVID-19. CDR3s leave out the opening cysteine and the closing phenylalanine or tryptophan. Size is stated for part of the rows, as once, few or many counts, or as a class when the clone is expanded.

TRBV5-1	13	few	TRBJ2-1	ASSFPRGSYNEQF
TRBV7-2	12	NA	TRBJ2-7	ASSYRQGGYEQY
TRBV4-3	18	few	TRBJ2-1	ASSQGFGLAGAISYNEQF
TRBV25-1	12	NA	TRBJ2-7	ASSELGTDFEQY
TRBV6-5	11	NA	TRBJ1-6	ASNLGALSPLH
TRBV6-6	13	NA	TRBJ2-5	ASSRSGPNQETQY
TRBV18	12	NA	TRBJ1-1	ASSQQGVLPPAF
TRBV10-3	15	NA	TRBJ2-2	AIGTSGTWEGTGELF
TRBV4-2	15	once	TRBJ2-2	ASSPPAGTGRTGELF
TRBV7-9	10	NA	TRBJ2-7	ASSFRVSEQY
TRBV19	13	NA	TRBJ2-4	ASSIGGTQKNIQY
TRBV9	13	NA	TRBJ2-1	ASSVMTSGGAEQF
TRBV2	10	many	TRBJ2-7	ASTGGSYEQY
TRBV24-1	12	many	TRBJ2-3	ATSDLRGTDTQY
TRBV7-8	14	NA	TRBJ2-5	ASSPRLAGGAETQY
TRBV10-3	13	NA	TRBJ1-2	AISELTGGRNGYT
TRBV7-9	10	NA	TRBJ2-2	ASSYNTGELF
TRBV27	15	NA	TRBJ2-3	ASSLISGGRAADTQY
TRBV6-4	14	NA	TRBJ1-3	ASSDPPQGERNTIY
TRBV9	11	NA	TRBJ2-2	ASSARVTGELF
TRBV14	11	NA	TRBJ2-3	ASSLARGGTQY
TRBV5-1	10	NA	TRBJ1-3	ASSPQGGTIY
TRBV5-5	12	NA	TRBJ2-2	ASSVGGNTGELF
TRBV5-1	12	NA	TRBJ2-3	ASSLGQVLDTQY
TRBV7-3	11	NA	TRBJ2-5	ASSPRVEETQY
TRBV7-8	12	NA	TRBJ1-1	ASSLGLQFTEAF
TRBV5-5	14	many	TRBJ1-4	ASTASLVATNEKLF
TRBV15	13	NA	TRBJ1-1	ATSRDGGVNTEAF
TRBV4-3	14	NA	TRBJ2-3	ASSQASGSGVSTQY
TRBV18	11	few	TRBJ2-5	ASSPPYGETQY
TRBV6-5	12	once	TRBJ2-1	ASKRQGITNEQF
TRBV6-2/TRBV6-3	14	NA	TRBJ1-1	ASSYEGRGMNTEAF
TRBV7-2	13	NA	TRBJ2-1	ASSLGTASYNEQF
TRBV9	12	NA	TRBJ2-5	ASSVGGGEETQY
TRBV24-1	12	NA	TRBJ2-1	ATSDPRGGGEQF
TRBV5-4	12	few	TRBJ1-5	ASSLSRAGQPQH
TRBV5-1	9	once	TRBJ1-2	ASTSTGGYT
TRBV5-6	11	NA	TRBJ2-3	ASSLRGRGTQY